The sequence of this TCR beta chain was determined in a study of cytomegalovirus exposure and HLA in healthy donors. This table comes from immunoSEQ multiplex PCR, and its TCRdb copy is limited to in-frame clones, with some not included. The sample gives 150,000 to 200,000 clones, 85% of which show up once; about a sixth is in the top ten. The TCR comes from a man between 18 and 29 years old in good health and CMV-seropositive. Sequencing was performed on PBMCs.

The CDR3 region has the DNA TGCGCCAGCAGCATAGAGGGACTAGCGGGAGTCAATGAGCAGTTCTTC. Its protein is CASSIEGLAGVNEQFF. This chain joins TRBV5-1 and TRBJ2-1; 14 bases are shared with TRBD2. This CDR3 has 16 residues. Germline CDR1 SGHRS, CDR2 YFSETQ. The J segment lost 6 bases and the V segment lost 4 bases, leaving 6 bases of the junction unmatched.